This TCR beta chain was identified in a study of tumor-infiltrating lymphocytes in primary liver carcinoma. This CDR3 spans 14 amino acids. Per germline, CDR1 DFQATT and CDR2 SNEGSKA (reference sequence). V dropped 4 bases and J dropped 2 bases, with 12 bases sitting between them. Co-extraction of both nucleic acids (RNA and DNA) used about 19-33 mg of unsorted bulk tissue. Constant-region priming of around 530 ng total RNA yielded TCR beta cDNA. Nested multiplex PCR, run for three rounds with slightly modified ARM-PCR, yielded TCR beta libraries. TRBV1-TRBV30 forward primers and a C-beta reverse primer were used in the first two PCR rounds, which each ran for about 10 cycles. TCRdb reanalysed the multiplex PCR reads using MiXCR and keeps one entry per CDR3 protein. The sample lists 90,000 to 150,000 distinct CDR3 sequences, roughly 75% occurring once. This clonotype showed up just a few times.

The clonotype comes from a woman in her fifties or sixties with primary liver carcinoma and hepatitis B virus infection. This chain uses TRBV20-1 with TRBJ1-5; no clear D gene. The sample consisted of tumor-adjacent normal liver tissue. The CDR3: CSAMSGVGNQPQHF. The CDR3 nucleotides read TGCAGTGCTATGTCTGGGGTGGGCAATCAGCCCCAGCATTTT.